These 14 T cell receptor beta chains originate from one sample sequenced in a study of monozygotic twins with inflammatory bowel disease (dated by TCRdb to the late 2010s). The method was 5' RACE. Sequencing instrument: Illumina HiSeq 2500. The reads, reprocessed by TCRdb, yield one row per CDR3 protein sequence and no DNA. This sample's clone table shows roughly 330,000 distinct CDR3 sequences. Approximately 2% of the sample belongs to the ten largest clones. Material: blood. All receptors derive from a human donor with ulcerative colitis or Crohn's disease, or a healthy co-twin of an affected twin (not recorded which).

The genes are TRBV5-6 and TRBJ2-3; TCRdb designates TRBD1, a call that cannot be tested without DNA. Germline lookup yields CDR1 SGHDT and CDR2 YYEEEE. The CDR3 spans 17 residues. The CDR3 here is CASSPGGPGGRTDTQYF. The full variable domain, with the rest looked up from reference TRBV5-6 and TRBJ2-3, is DAGVTQSPTHLIKTRGQQVTLRCSPKSGHDTVSWYQQALGQGPQFIFQYYEEEERQRGNFPDRFSGHQFPNYSSELNVNALLLGDSALYLCASSPGGPGGRTDTQYFGPGTRLTVL.

The gene calls are TRBV29-1 and TRBJ2-1; absent DNA, TCRdb's TRBD2 call cannot be checked. Germline CDR1 reads SQVTM; CDR2 reads ANQGSEA. The CDR3 length is 13 residues. The chain's CDR3 is CSVTSGGAGEQFF.

The CDR3 is CASSLDAGPYNEQFF. The genes are TRBV5-1 and TRBJ2-1; the TRBD1 assignment by TCRdb is unverifiable without DNA. CDR3 length: 15 residues. Germline V gives CDR1 SGHRS, CDR2 YFSETQ.

This chain uses TRBV6-5 with TRBJ2-7; absent DNA, TCRdb's TRBD1 call cannot be checked. Germline V lookup: CDR1 MNHEY, CDR2 SVGAGI. The length of the CDR3 is 15 residues. The CDR3 loop is CASSYSAGVFYEQYF.

V usage is TRBV4-1 and J usage is TRBJ1-5; lacking DNA, the TRBD1 call made by TCRdb goes unchecked. Germline lookup yields CDR1 MGHRA and CDR2 YSYEKL. The CDR3 spans 16 residues. The CDR3 spells CASSMLGTAGNQPQHF.

The J gene is TRBJ2-7, the V gene TRBV29-1. From germline, CDR1 is SQVTM and CDR2 ANQGSEA. The CDR3 runs to 15 residues. CDR3: CSVYGSSSGPDEQYF.

The chain recombines TRBV5-1 with TRBJ2-7; checking the TCRdb D call of TRBD2 is not possible without DNA. CDR3 length equals 14 residues. CDR1 and CDR2 from the germline V gene are SGHRS and YFSETQ. The CDR3 region is CASNLQGPSNEQYF.

The chain links TRBV27 to TRBJ1-4. This CDR3 region has 13 residues. The germline V gene has CDR1 MNHEY and CDR2 SMNVEV (reference sequence). The CDR3 protein is CATKEDFNEKLFF.

The chain couples TRBV18 to TRBJ2-1; the TCRdb D gene call, TRBD2, has no DNA to confirm it. Germline V CDR1 and CDR2: KGHSH, LQKENI. This CDR3 has 15 residues. The CDR3 loop is CASSPTSGSRNEQFF.

This chain links TRBV7-8 with TRBJ1-2; the TRBD1 assignment by TCRdb is unverifiable without DNA. CDR1 and CDR2 from the germline V gene are SGHVS and FQNEAQ. The CDR3 is 16 residues long. The CDR3 protein is CASSSQGTGKWSGYTF. The full variable domain, in which reference TRBV7-8 and TRBJ1-2 provide the parts outside the CDR3, is GAGVSQSPRYKVAKRGQDVALRCDPISGHVSLFWYQQALGQGPEFLTYFQNEAQLDKSGLPSDRFFAERPEGSVSTLKIQRTQQEDSAVYLCASSSQGTGKWSGYTFGSGTRLTVV.

The chain links TRBV12-5 to TRBJ2-1; lacking DNA, the TRBD1 call made by TCRdb goes unchecked. CDR1 is LGHNT, CDR2 FRNRAP, per germline. The CDR3 is 15 residues long. CDR3: CARGSGLLSYNEQFF.

The V and J genes are TRBV20-1 and TRBJ1-1. This CDR3 has 13 residues. Germline V lookup: CDR1 DFQATT, CDR2 SNEGSKA (reference sequence). The CDR3 protein is CSLRGGGWSDAFF.

J is TRBJ2-7 and V is TRBV5-1; TCRdb names TRBD2, which stays unverified in the absence of DNA. The CDR3 has 14 amino acids. Germline CDR1 SGHRS, CDR2 YFSETQ. The CDR3 spells CASSLATSGSPQYF.

The chain is built from TRBV12-2 and TRBJ1-5; TCRdb indicates TRBD1, and absent DNA this call remains unverified. TRBV12-2 is noted as a pseudogene. The CDR3 sequence is 15 residues long. CDR3 protein: CASRFGQRSSGPQHF.